One and the same sample provided the 19 T cell receptor beta chains below, sequenced in a study of shared clonotypes between healthy human individuals. TCRdb keeps only in-frame clones here, not all; method: immunoSEQ multiplex PCR. The data show about 470,000 clones, roughly 83% seen once. The specimen sequenced was PBMCs. These receptor sequences come from a woman aged 40 to 50 in good health. Some clones in this sample may be carry-over from other donors' samples.

The rearrangement joins TRBV11-3 to TRBJ2-2; D is possibly TRBD2 (5 bases). Trimming pared 4 bases from V and 8 bases from J, leaving 11 bases between. Germline V gene sequence: CDR1 SGHNT, CDR2 YENEEA. The CDR3 runs 13 residues. The CDR3 spells CASSSSGIGELFF. In nucleotides, the CDR3 is TGTGCCAGCAGCTCTTCGGGGATAGGGGAGCTGTTTTTT.

The chain employs TRBV7-8 and TRBJ2-7; unclear D gene. Trimming cost V 4 bases and J 5 bases, with 18 bases left between them. CDR3 size: 15 residues. Germline V gene data show CDR1 as SGHVS and CDR2 as FQNEAQ. DNA for the CDR3: TGTGCCAGCAGCTCACCGGGCCCTACTCCTAACGAGCAGTACTTC. Protein sequence: CASSSPGPTPNEQYF.

CDR3 protein: CASSLVFSGRSPSRNEQFF. In nucleotides, the CDR3 is TGTGCCAGCAGCTTAGTGTTTAGCGGGAGGTCCCCCTCGAGGAATGAGCAGTTCTTC. The chain uses TRBV11-2 and TRBJ2-1; 10 bases match TRBD2. The CDR3 totals 19 residues. The V gene's germline CDR1 is SGHAT and CDR2 FQNNGV. J gave up 7 bases and V 1 base, and 16 bases lay outside the gene matches.

This chain joins TRBV19 and TRBJ2-1, with D maybe TRBD2 (6 bases). Trimming cost V 6 bases and J 4 bases, with 13 bases left between them. The CDR3 consists of 14 residues. CDR1 is LNHDA and CDR2 is SQIVND in the germline V gene (reference sequence). Here the CDR3 reads CASRRTTRYNEQFF. As DNA, the CDR3 is TGTGCCAGTAGGAGGACTACCCGGTACAATGAGCAGTTCTTC.

This chain joins TRBV30 and TRBJ1-1, with TRBD1 matching 8 bases. Germline CDR1 is GTSNPN and CDR2 is SVGIG (reference sequence). After removal of 3 bases from V and 1 base from J, the junction contained 10 bases not matched to a gene. CDR3 size: 16 residues. As DNA, the CDR3 is TGTGCCTGGAGCGCTACAGGGGGGGAATCGAACACTGAAGCTTTCTTT. Protein sequence: CAWSATGGESNTEAFF.

The rearrangement joins TRBV7-2 to TRBJ2-3; D is uncertain. This CDR3 is built from 13 residues. Per the germline V gene, CDR1 is SGHTA and CDR2 is FQGNSA. V was cut by 5 bases and J by 2 bases, with 8 bases left in between. The CDR3 region has the DNA TGTGCCAGCAGCCTGCAGCACACAGATACGCAGTATTTT. This encodes CASSLQHTDTQYF.

The chain links TRBV10-3 to TRBJ2-3; possibly TRBD1 or TRBD2 for D (5 bases each). The ends were cut back, 7 bases at V and 6 bases at J, with 17 bases in the middle. CDR3 length: 14 residues. In germline, CDR1 is ENHRY, CDR2 SYGVKD. CDR3 coding DNA: TGTGCCATCAATCGGGACGGGCAGCCGGATACGCAGTATTTT. This gives the protein CAINRDGQPDTQYF.

A remark on this clone: Other DNA sequences within the sample encode an identical CDR3. This rearrangement joins TRBV28 to TRBJ2-5; 8 bases map to TRBD1. Trimming at V came to 6 bases and at J to 5 bases, leaving 5 bases not matched to a gene. This CDR3 region has 13 residues. Per germline, CDR1 MDHEN and CDR2 SYDVKM. In nucleotides, the CDR3 is TGTGCCAGCAGATCAGGGGGCCTGGAGACCCAGTACTTC. Translation gives CASRSGGLETQYF.

This clone was seen many times. The genes are TRBV6-5 and TRBJ1-4; D not certain. Between the trimmed V and J ends, which lost 4 bases and 10 bases, there was a span of 16 bases. The CDR3 extends over 14 amino acids. Germline V CDR1 and CDR2: MNHEY, SVGAGI. The CDR3 is CASSSREAPGKLFF. The CDR3 DNA sequence: TGTGCCAGCAGTTCCCGGGAGGCCCCCGGAAAACTGTTTTTT.

The CDR3 DNA sequence: TGTGCCAGCAGCTTGGCCGGGTTAAGCACAGATACGCAGTATTTT. Protein: CASSLAGLSTDTQYF. V and J are TRBV5-6 and TRBJ2-3; D ambiguous. CDR1 is SGHDT and CDR2 is YYEEEE in the germline V gene. Between the trimmed V and J ends, which lost 0 bases and 0 bases, there was a span of 8 bases. The CDR3 covers 15 residues.

The chain links TRBV4-1 to TRBJ2-2; D unresolved. Trimming removed 3 bases from V and 5 bases from J, with 22 bases in between. The CDR3 contains 18 residues. Germline lookup yields CDR1 MGHRA and CDR2 YSYEKL. DNA for the CDR3: TGCGCCAGCAGCCAGCCTACCGGGTCCCCTACCTCAACCGGGGAGCTGTTTTTT. Its translation: CASSQPTGSPTSTGELFF.

V is TRBV2 and J is TRBJ1-1; possible D gene TRBD1, 5 bases. Germline V gives CDR1 SNHLY, CDR2 FYNNEI. The CDR3 is 15 residues long. V lost 2 bases, J lost 4 bases, and 14 bases lay in between. CDR3 bases: TGTGCCAGCAGTGAAAGTGGGACCAGAAGCACTGAAGCTTTCTTT. Protein sequence: CASSESGTRSTEAFF. Drawing the rest from reference TRBV2 and TRBJ1-1, the complete variable domain is EPEVTQTPSHQVTQMGQEVILRCVPISNHLYFYWYRQILGQKVEFLVSFYNNEISEKSEIFDDQFSVERPDGSNFTLKIRSTKLEDSAMYFCASSESGTRSTEAFFGQGTRLTVV.

The V gene is TRBV28, the J gene TRBJ1-5; weak D call: TRBD1 (6 bases). The CDR3 is made up of 15 amino acids. V dropped 4 bases and J dropped 9 bases, with 19 bases sitting between them. Germline CDR1 and CDR2: MDHEN and SYDVKM. The CDR3 loop is CASSSLKEGVRPQHF. CDR3 coding DNA: TGTGCCAGCAGTTCCCTCAAAGAGGGGGTAAGGCCCCAGCATTTT. Supplemented by reference TRBV28 and TRBJ1-5, the full variable domain reads DVKVTQSSRYLVKRTGEKVFLECVQDMDHENMFWYRQDPGLGLRLIYFSYDVKMKEKGDIPEGYSVSREKKERFSLILESASTNQTSMYLCASSSLKEGVRPQHFGDGTRLSIL.

The rearrangement uses TRBV7-3 and TRBJ2-2, with 12 bases identical to TRBD2. The CDR3 is made up of 15 amino acids. The germline V gene has CDR1 SGHTA and CDR2 FQGTGA. The ends lost 7 bases at V and 7 bases at J; junction bases unmatched: 7. The CDR3 bases are TGTGCCAGCACCCTGGCTAGCGGGAGGGGCGGGGAGCTGTTTTTT. Translated, it gives CASTLASGRGGELFF. Supplemented by reference TRBV7-3 and TRBJ2-2, the full variable domain reads GAGVSQTPSNKVTEKGKYVELRCDPISGHTALYWYRQSLGQGPEFLIYFQGTGAADDSGLPNDRFFAVRPEGSVSTLKIQRTERGDSAVYLCASTLASGRGGELFFGEGSRLTVL.

V gene TRBV7-2 combines with J gene TRBJ2-5; 12 bases match TRBD2. Germline CDR1 reads SGHTA; CDR2 reads FQGNSA. The CDR3 loop spans 16 amino acids. V was clipped by 4 bases and J by 5 bases; unmatched bases: 8. The CDR3 loop reads CASSSSPGLAGETQYF. Here the CDR3 DNA reads TGTGCCAGCAGCTCCTCCCCGGGACTAGCGGGTGAGACCCAGTACTTC.

This clone was counted once. The rearrangement links TRBV4-3 to TRBJ1-2; a weak D match, TRBD1 (5 bases). V was shortened by 9 bases and J by 1 base, with 9 bases between the two germline ends. Germline-derived CDR1 and CDR2 are LGHNA and YSLEER. CDR3 length: 12 amino acids. CDR3 region: CASRGVNYGYTF. CDR3 coding DNA: TGCGCCAGTCGGGGGGTTAACTATGGCTACACCTTC.

Only one count was recorded for this clone. This chain joins TRBV5-6 and TRBJ2-3; 8 nucleotides match TRBD2. J was trimmed by 5 bases and V by 0 bases; bases with no gene match: 5. Germline lookup yields CDR1 SGHDT and CDR2 YYEEEE. CDR3 length: 15 amino acids. CDR3 loop: CASSLAGTRRDTQYF. The CDR3 bases are TGTGCCAGCAGCTTGGCCGGGACTAGAAGAGATACGCAGTATTTT.

This clone was picked up one time. The chain employs TRBV18 and TRBJ2-7; a weak D match, TRBD2 (6 bases). V lost 2 bases and J lost 3, with 11 bases in between. Germline V gene sequence: CDR1 KGHSH, CDR2 LQKENI. The CDR3 contains 14 residues. CDR3 sequence: CASSPGGRNYEQYF. The CDR3 DNA follows: TGTGCCAGCTCACCAGGGGGGAGGAACTACGAGCAGTACTTC.

The V and J genes are TRBV29-1 and TRBJ1-1; 8 bases map to TRBD1. Per germline, CDR1 SQVTM and CDR2 ANQGSEA. V lost 6 bases to trimming and J lost 3 bases; unmatched junction nucleotides: 6. The CDR3 runs to 13 residues. CDR3 sequence: CSVQGGRDTEAFF. The CDR3 DNA sequence: TGCAGCGTACAGGGGGGAAGGGACACTGAAGCTTTCTTT.